The next 5 T cell receptor beta chains were all read from a single sample in a study of human T cells and chemical hapten exposure. Described time point: pre-sensitization, week 0. Stated treatment: therapeutic diphenylcyclopropenone sensitization with weekly scalp DPC. TCRdb reprocessed the RACE reads with MiXCR, giving one entry per CDR3 protein. Seen here are more than 250,000 distinct CDR3 sequences, around 9.3% observed once, and the top ten hold about 2.5%. Source: whole blood, taken in connection with sensitization to the hapten diphenylcyclopropenone (DPC). These receptors were taken from a woman aged 40 to 49 with alopecia areata. Some clones in this sample may be carry-over from other donors' samples.

This clonotype was counted between two and nine times. The rearrangement joins TRBV5-1 to TRBJ2-5; D might be TRBD1 (5 bases). There are 15 residues in the CDR3. V lost 0 bases, J lost 1 base, and 10 bases lay in between. Per germline, CDR1 SGHRS and CDR2 YFSETQ. CDR3 protein: CASSLVSGFQETQYF. The CDR3 DNA is TGCGCCAGCAGCTTGGTATCAGGGTTCCAAGAGACCCAGTACTTC.

The rearrangement joins TRBV6-5 to TRBJ1-6; a weak D match, TRBD1 (6 bases). CDR1 is MNHEY and CDR2 is SVGAGI in the germline V gene. This CDR3 comprises 16 residues. The V end lost 2 bases, the J end lost 9 bases, and 17 bases lay between the germline ends. The CDR3 region has the DNA TGTGCCAGCAGTTACACCTCCACAGGGCGAATTTCACCCCTCCACTTT. This translates into CASSYTSTGRISPLHF.

The chain is built from TRBV6-5 and TRBJ2-7; a weak D match, TRBD1 (6 bases). Trimming stripped 0 bases from V and 3 bases from J, with 12 bases between. The CDR3 is 15 residues long. Germline V lookup: CDR1 MNHEY, CDR2 SVGAGI. In nucleotides, the CDR3 is TGTGCCAGCAGTTACTCGACAGGAAGGATCTACGAGCAGTACTTC. Protein: CASSYSTGRIYEQYF.

The chain uses TRBV12-5 and TRBJ1-1; 8 nucleotides align to TRBD1. The V gene's germline CDR1 is LGHNT and CDR2 FRNRAP. CDR3 size: 11 residues. V dropped 4 bases and J dropped 11; count of bases not matched to a gene: 3. The CDR3 region has the DNA TGTGCTAGTGGTTCGGACAGGGTCGCTTTCTTT. Translated: CASGSDRVAFF. Variable domain in full (rest from reference TRBV12-5 and TRBJ1-1): DARVTQTPRHKVTEMGQEVTMRCQPILGHNTVFWYRQTMMQGLELLAYFRNRAPLDDSGMPKDRFSAEMPDATLATLKIQPSEPRDSAVYFCASGSDRVAFFGQGTRLTVV.

This clonotype was counted only a few times. The chain links TRBV12-3 or TRBV12-4 to TRBJ1-2; D call uncertain. The ends were cut back, 5 bases at V and 1 base at J, with 11 bases in the middle. This CDR3 has 14 residues. CDR3 DNA sequence: TGTGCCAGCAGTCCCCCGAGGGTTAACTATGGCTACACCTTC. Encoded protein: CASSPPRVNYGYTF.